This T cell receptor beta chain was profiled in a study of OX40 agonist ivuxolimab in advanced cancers. As for the study in general: Clinicians treated patients with ivuxolimab, an agonistic anti-OX40 (CD134) antibody. Hepatocellular carcinoma, melanoma, renal cell or head and neck cancer occurred in dose-escalation patients. Three partial responders included one hepatocellular carcinoma patient and two cutaneous melanoma patients.

The V end was cut by 3 bases, the J end by 1 base, with 10 bases between. The CDR3 loop spans 14 amino acids. Germline V gives CDR1 SGHAT, CDR2 FQNNGV. Sequencing used immunoSEQ multiplex PCR; TCRdb keeps in-frame clones, though not all of them. The sample holds roughly 42,000 clones; under 95% are singletons and the top ten take 13% to 15%. Source: CD4+ or CD8+ T cells sorted from blood, taken in a trial of the OX40 agonist ivuxolimab. This clonotype was sampled from an adult with an advanced solid tumor such as melanoma, head and neck, liver or kidney cancer. V and J are TRBV11-2 and TRBJ2-7; D is perhaps TRBD1 (6 bases). The CDR3 loop reads CASSFTGFSYEQYF. For the CDR3, the DNA is TGTGCCAGCAGCTTTACAGGGTTTTCCTACGAGCAGTACTTC.